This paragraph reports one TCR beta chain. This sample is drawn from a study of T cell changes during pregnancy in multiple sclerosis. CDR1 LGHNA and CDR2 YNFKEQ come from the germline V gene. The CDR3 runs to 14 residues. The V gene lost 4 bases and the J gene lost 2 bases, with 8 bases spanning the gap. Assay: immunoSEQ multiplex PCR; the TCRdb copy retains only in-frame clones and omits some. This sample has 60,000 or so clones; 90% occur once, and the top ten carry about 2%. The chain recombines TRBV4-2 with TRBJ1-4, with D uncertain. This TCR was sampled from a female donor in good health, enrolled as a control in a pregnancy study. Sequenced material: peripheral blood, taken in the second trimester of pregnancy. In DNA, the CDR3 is TGTGCCAGCAGCCTCCGGGTCACTAATGAAAAACTGTTTTTT. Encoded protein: CASSLRVTNEKLFF.